These 25 T cell receptor beta chains were all obtained from the same sample, sequenced in a study of T cell responses to AZD1222 COVID-19 vaccine. Libraries were prepared by immunoSEQ multiplex PCR; TCRdb keeps only in-frame clonotypes and omits some of them. The data hold 150,000 or so clones, with 80% to 95% observed a single time. This specimen consisted of peripheral blood, obtained on day 0 of AZD1222 vaccination. These receptors came from an adult in good health.

This clone was seen only a few times. The gene calls are TRBV4-1 and TRBJ1-1; D is undetermined. Germline loops: CDR1 MGHRA, CDR2 YSYEKL. The ends were cut back, 2 bases at V and 7 bases at J, with 11 bases in the middle. The CDR3 extends over 13 amino acids. The CDR3 sequence is CASSQLTVDEAFF. In DNA, the CDR3 is TGCGCCAGCAGCCAATTGACGGTTGATGAAGCTTTCTTT.

The chain joins TRBV7-2 to TRBJ1-1; perhaps TRBD1 as D (6 bases). The CDR3 sequence is 15 residues long. V was shortened by 2 bases and J by 0 bases, with 10 bases between the two germline ends. Germline V gene data show CDR1 as SGHTA and CDR2 as FQGNSA. The CDR3 is CASSLSDSLNTEAFF. CDR3 DNA: TGTGCCAGCAGCTTATCGGACAGCCTGAACACTGAAGCTTTCTTT.

The chain links TRBV6-6 to TRBJ2-1, with a tentative D call TRBD1 (7 bases). Germline-derived CDR1 and CDR2 are MNHNY and SVGAGI (reference sequence). The CDR3 consists of 14 residues. V was pared by 6 bases and J by 5 bases, with 14 bases between. In nucleotides, the CDR3 is TGTGCCAGCAGAAGCCAGGGGGGACACAATGAGCAGTTCTTC. This sequence encodes CASRSQGGHNEQFF.

Here the CDR3 reads CASSFSIGMGTEAFF. The CDR3 coding sequence is TGTGCCAGCAGTTTCTCTATAGGCATGGGGACTGAAGCTTTCTTT. The chain links TRBV6-2 or TRBV6-3 to TRBJ1-1; D uncertain. Germline V gene data show CDR1 as MNHEY and CDR2 as SVGEGT. The CDR3 contains 15 residues. Trimming took off 4 bases at V and 5 bases at J, with 17 bases between the two ends.

This rearrangement joins TRBV18 to TRBJ2-5; maybe TRBD1 (6 bases). This CDR3 is 14 amino acids long. Germline assignment: CDR1 KGHSH and CDR2 LQKENI. The V end was cut by 4 bases, the J end by 2 bases, with 11 bases between. The chain's CDR3 is CASSLGQTQETQYF. Written as DNA, the CDR3 is TGTGCCAGCTCACTAGGACAGACTCAAGAGACCCAGTACTTC.

J is TRBJ2-7 and V is TRBV19, with TRBD2 identical over 9 bases. CDR1 is LNHDA and CDR2 is SQIVND in the germline V gene (reference sequence). V lost 6 bases and J lost 4; bases outside the gene matches: 10. The CDR3 sequence is 15 residues long. The CDR3 DNA is TGTGCCAGTAGGAATAGCGGGGGCCTACTTTACGAGCAGTACTTC. It is translated as CASRNSGGLLYEQYF.

The V call is TRBV6-6, the J call TRBJ1-5; D may be TRBD1 (6 bases). The CDR3 covers 14 residues. V dropped 6 bases and J dropped 7 bases, with 16 bases sitting between them. Germline V lookup: CDR1 MNHNY, CDR2 SVGAGI (reference sequence). The chain's CDR3 is CASSSGGQGQPQHF. The CDR3 coding sequence is TGTGCCAGCAGCTCGGGGGGGCAAGGGCAGCCCCAGCATTTT.

The chain recombines TRBV3-1 (or the pseudogene TRBV3-2) with TRBJ1-1; unclear D gene. Germline V gene sequence: CDR1 LGHDT, CDR2 YNNKEL (reference sequence). V was pared by 0 bases and J by 4 bases, with 12 bases between. The CDR3 totals 15 residues. The CDR3 sequence is CASSQEGAWGTEAFF. The CDR3 DNA is TGTGCCAGCAGCCAAGAAGGAGCCTGGGGCACTGAAGCTTTCTTT.

This chain uses TRBV11-2 with TRBJ1-3; D not certain. The V end was cut by 1 base, the J end by 2 bases, with 6 bases between. This CDR3 region has 14 residues. Germline V lookup: CDR1 SGHAT, CDR2 FQNNGV. The CDR3, as DNA: TGTGCCAGCAGCTTAGTCCTCGCTGGAAACACCATATATTTT. It encodes CASSLVLAGNTIYF.

This chain connects TRBV29-1 to TRBJ1-1; weak D call: TRBD1 (6 bases). V dropped 2 bases and J dropped 4 bases, with 8 bases sitting between them. Germline CDR1 is SQVTM and CDR2 is ANQGSEA. This CDR3 is 12 amino acids long. This chain's CDR3 is CSVERGATEAFF. For the CDR3, the DNA is TGCAGCGTTGAAAGGGGGGCCACTGAAGCTTTCTTT.

J is TRBJ2-7 and V is TRBV6-2 or TRBV6-3, with a weak D call TRBD2 (5 bases). CDR1 and CDR2 (germline): MNHEY, SVGEGT. There are 13 residues in the CDR3. V dropped 5 bases and J dropped 2 bases, with 10 bases sitting between them. The CDR3 region has the DNA TGTGCCAGCAGTAGAACGACTACCTACGAGCAGTACTTC. Residues: CASSRTTTYEQYF.

V is TRBV5-6 and J is TRBJ2-5, with D perhaps matching TRBD2 (6 bases). Germline loops: CDR1 SGHDT, CDR2 YYEEEE. The CDR3 covers 15 residues. Trimming stripped 0 bases from V and 5 bases from J, with 14 bases between. The CDR3 reads CASSLVLLGGETQYF. The DNA of the CDR3 is TGTGCCAGCAGCTTGGTCTTGCTGGGAGGCGAGACCCAGTACTTC.

This chain connects TRBV2 to TRBJ1-1; D call uncertain. CDR1 is SNHLY and CDR2 is FYNNEI in the germline V gene. Trimming took off 1 base at V and 5 bases at J, with 14 bases between the two ends. This CDR3 has 15 residues. In nucleotides, the CDR3 is TGTGCCAGCAGTGAAGTCGGATCTCCCGAGACTGAAGCTTTCTTT. It is translated as CASSEVGSPETEAFF.

This chain connects TRBV19 to TRBJ1-2; tentative D call: TRBD1 (5 bases). The CDR3 extends over 16 amino acids. In germline, CDR1 is LNHDA, CDR2 SQIVND (reference sequence). V lost 6 bases and J lost 3, with 20 bases in between. The CDR3 DNA follows: TGTGCCAGTAGACCCTCAATGAGGGGAGCGCACTATGGCTACACCTTC. It is translated as CASRPSMRGAHYGYTF.

This clone was found once. CDR3 sequence (DNA): TGTGCCAGCAGCTTGCCTAGCGGTTCCTACAATGAGCAGTTCTTC. Translation gives CASSLPSGSYNEQFF. This chain joins TRBV5-4 and TRBJ2-1; 7 nucleotides agree with TRBD2. The germline V gene encodes CDR1 SGHNT and CDR2 YYREEE (reference sequence). Trimming at V came to 1 base and at J to 1 base, leaving 2 bases not matched to a gene. The CDR3 contains 15 residues.

About this clone itself: Sequence at one end of the junction differs from germline and may be a read error. This chain joins TRBV2 and TRBJ1-2; 8 positions match TRBD1. This CDR3 spans 14 amino acids. Germline V lookup: CDR1 SNHLY, CDR2 FYNNEI. The CDR3 loop reads CASTETGTGLGYTF. The CDR3 nucleotides read TGTGCCAGCACTGAAACCGGGACAGGCCTGGGCTACACCTTC.

The chain carries TRBV9 and TRBJ2-3, with D uncertain. This CDR3 is 11 amino acids long. Germline CDR1 is SGDLS and CDR2 is YYNGEE. Trimming shortened V by 4 bases and J by 6 bases, and 6 bases separated the two germline ends. CDR3 sequence: CASSPVDTQYF. CDR3 sequence (DNA): TGTGCCAGCAGCCCGGTGGATACGCAGTATTTT.

The chain has TRBV7-8 and TRBJ2-1; D possibly matches TRBD1 or TRBD2 (5 bases each). In germline, CDR1 is SGHVS, CDR2 FQNEAQ. V was cut by 1 base and J by 10 bases, with 11 bases left in between. This CDR3 has 13 amino acids. In DNA, the CDR3 is TGTGCCAGCAGCTTAGGTCGGGGCGGGGAGCAGTTCTTC. Protein: CASSLGRGGEQFF. Using reference TRBV7-8 and TRBJ2-1 for the parts outside the CDR3, the full variable domain is GAGVSQSPRYKVAKRGQDVALRCDPISGHVSLFWYQQALGQGPEFLTYFQNEAQLDKSGLPSDRFFAERPEGSVSTLKIQRTQQEDSAVYLCASSLGRGGEQFFGPGTRLTVL.

The CDR3 coding sequence is TGTGCCAGCAGCTTAGGGACCTTCGGAAACACCATATATTTT. Protein sequence: CASSLGTFGNTIYF. The chain uses TRBV7-9 and TRBJ1-3; D ambiguous. The CDR3 contains 14 residues. Per the germline V gene, CDR1 is SEHNR and CDR2 is FQNEAQ (reference sequence). Trimming took off 1 base at V and 4 bases at J, with 8 bases between the two ends.

The rearrangement uses TRBV7-2 and TRBJ2-5; 7 bases align to TRBD1. CDR1 and CDR2 from the germline V gene are SGHTA and FQGNSA. This CDR3 is built from 14 residues. J lost 4 bases, V lost 5 bases, and 7 bases had no gene match. The CDR3 DNA reads TGTGCCAGCAGCCTTAACAGGGGTGGAGAGACCCAGTACTTC. This encodes CASSLNRGGETQYF.

The CDR3 protein is CASSSLTGTNYGYTF. The CDR3 nucleotides are TGTGCCAGCAGCTCTCTGACAGGGACGAACTATGGCTACACCTTC. The V call is TRBV7-8, the J call TRBJ1-2; TRBD1 matches at 7 bases. V trimming: 4 bases; J trimming: 2 bases; junction bases outside the gene matches: 7. CDR3 size: 15 residues. Germline lookup yields CDR1 SGHVS and CDR2 FQNEAQ.

The J gene is TRBJ1-1, the V gene TRBV29-1; D remains ambiguous. CDR1 is SQVTM and CDR2 is ANQGSEA in the germline V gene. CDR3 length: 13 amino acids. Trimming pared 7 bases from V and 0 bases from J, leaving 12 bases between. In DNA form, the CDR3 reads TGCAGCGCCAGAGGGAGAGTGAACACTGAAGCTTTCTTT. This encodes CSARGRVNTEAFF.

The chain carries TRBV28 and TRBJ1-1; 9 nucleotides agree with TRBD1. In germline, CDR1 is MDHEN, CDR2 SYDVKM. The CDR3 consists of 14 residues. The V gene end was trimmed by 6 bases and the J gene end by 0 bases; junction bases not matched to a gene: 2. CDR3 sequence (DNA): TGTGCCAGCAGACAGGGGGCGGTGAACACTGAAGCTTTCTTT. It codes for CASRQGAVNTEAFF.

The rearrangement uses TRBV6-5 and TRBJ2-5, with D unclear. Germline V gene data show CDR1 as MNHEY and CDR2 as SVGAGI. This CDR3 is built from 12 residues. Trimming cost V 7 bases and J 4 bases, with 10 bases left between them. DNA for the CDR3: TGTGCCAGCACGGGCTCCGGAGAGACCCAGTACTTC. It yields the protein CASTGSGETQYF.

This chain connects TRBV6-5 to TRBJ2-7; 12 bases align to TRBD2. In germline, CDR1 is MNHEY, CDR2 SVGAGI. The V and J ends lost 6 bases and 3 bases, in that order; junction bases with no gene match: 6. This CDR3 region has 15 residues. The CDR3 region has the DNA TGTGCCAGCAGCTATTCTAGCGGGGGGGACTACGAGCAGTACTTC. It translates to CASSYSSGGDYEQYF.